This T cell receptor (beta chain) was captured in a study of T cells expressing NK-cell markers (dated by TCRdb to the early 2020s). General notes on the study: Three sorted T-cell subsets (CD3+CD56+NKG2C+, CD3+CD56+NKG2C- and CD3+CD56-NKG2C+) from fewer than 10 donors had their TCR beta-chain repertoires profiled. All eight donors whose samples were sequenced were randomly selected healthy volunteers, three of them men and five women. The libraries were sequenced on Illumina HiSeq 2000/2500, MiSeq or NextSeq, producing 2 x 150 bp reads. Seven of the eight sequenced donors were HCMV-seropositive and one was HCMV-seronegative.

Worth noting for this clonotype: The specificity of this receptor is unknown.

HCMV-specific IgG was detected in serum with a commercial ELISA kit to determine HCMV serostatus. Peripheral blood mononuclear cells were isolated from blood by Ficoll density gradient centrifugation. Results the study describes overall, beyond this receptor: Whether the expanded NKG2C-expressing T cell clones were specific for HCMV antigens was left unclear. In more than five donors, the dominant CD3+CD56+NKG2C+ clonotypes ranked among the top 10 CD8+ clonotypes, making up about 1.0-7.5% of CD8+ T cells. Those dominant clonotypes were again the most abundant among CD3+CD56-NKG2C+ cells in several donors, at roughly 25-60.1%.

From the germline V gene, CDR1 is MGHRA and CDR2 is YSYEKL. Including the terminal cysteine and phenylalanine, the CDR3 comprises 14 residues. No DNA is given. Instrument used: Illumina HiSeq 2000. 5'RACE template switching, by which a universal primer site and unique molecular identifiers were added, was used to make TCR beta cDNA libraries. cDNA synthesis was primed from the TCR beta constant segment, followed by two successive PCR amplification steps. Processing in the source paper ran as follows. MIGEC was used to demultiplex reads and group the reads by UMI, and MiTCR was used to assemble and quantify clonotypes. To exclude erroneous sequences, only TCR cDNA sequences supported by at least two reads were retained. The tcR package was used for downstream repertoire analysis, and clonotypes were matched across fractions by CDR3 nucleotide sequence plus V segment. VDJmatch was used to annotate antigen specificity against VDJdb, with one amino acid substitution in CDR3 permitted. TCRdb reprocessed the reads and lists each CDR3 protein sequence as a single entry, with no DNA. What appears here as the V and J calls and clone size reflects TCRdb's work, not the paper's. The table for this sample records roughly 300,000 distinct CDR3 sequences. The ten largest make up about 4.2% of the sample.

The chain uses TRBV4-1 and TRBJ1-3. The sample taken for sequencing was blood T cells: a sorted CD56 or NKG2C T cell subset, CD4+ or CD8+ T cells, or bulk PBMC T cells (not recorded which). The clonotype comes from a woman between 18 and 70 years old in good health. The CDR3 has the sequence CASSRGGLGNTIYF.